This T cell receptor beta chain emerged from a study of CD8 T cells in ankylosing spondylitis. TCRdb called the 5' RACE reads again in MiXCR, with one record for every CDR3 protein. This table has 200,000 to 300,000 distinct CDR3 sequences, approximately 30% appearing once. The ends were cut back, 0 bases at V and 8 bases at J, with 5 bases in the middle. The length of the CDR3 is 12 residues. The germline V gene encodes CDR1 LNHNV and CDR2 YYDKDF (reference sequence). This clonotype was seen ten or more times. This receptor was taken from a male donor with ankylosing spondylitis or in good health (not recorded which). Sequenced sample: blood, either unsorted or a sorted T cell fraction (not recorded which). The chain couples TRBV15 to TRBJ2-1; D gene uncertain. CDR3 nucleotides: TGTGCCACCAGCAGAGATGCCCATGAGCAGTTCTTC. Translating gives CATSRDAHEQFF.